The present entry profiles one T cell receptor (beta chain) with its context. Trimming removed 2 bases at V and 5 bases at J, with 6 bases between. Germline lookup yields CDR1 SGHDN and CDR2 FVKESK. The CDR3 length is 12 residues. These data originate in a study of T cells in localized non-small cell lung cancer. Here immunoSEQ multiplex PCR was the method, and the copy in TCRdb shows in-frame clones only, minus some. The table lists thousands of clones, approximately 40% of them singletons. The clonotype was recovered from a man between 40 and 70 years old with stage I lung adenocarcinoma. Specimen: lung tumor tissue, collected before any cancer treatment. The chain recombines TRBV14 with TRBJ2-5; no clear D gene. CDR3 residues: CASSQSIETQYF. Here the CDR3 DNA reads TGTGCCAGCAGCCAAAGCATTGAGACCCAGTACTTC.